The clone carrying this T cell receptor beta chain was counted at least ten times. The sample is drawn from a study of HIV-infected patients and healthy controls. V lost 4 bases to trimming and J lost 2 bases; unmatched junction nucleotides: 6. Germline V CDR1 and CDR2: SQVTM, ANQGSEA. This CDR3 is 14 amino acids long. MiXCR, run by TCRdb on the 5' RACE reads, gives a single entry per CDR3 protein. This sample has about 63,000 distinct CDR3 sequences, with about 16% found just once. V gene TRBV29-1 combines with J gene TRBJ2-3; TRBD2 matches at 7 bases. This TCR came from a human donor in good health. The specimen was CD4+ T cells from blood. The CDR3, as DNA: TGCAGCGTTGTCCGGGGGGTCGACACAGATACGCAGTATTTT. Translating gives CSVVRGVDTDTQYF.